This entry lists 32 T cell receptor beta chains sequenced from one sample in a study of shared clonotypes between healthy human individuals. The method was immunoSEQ multiplex PCR; TCRdb's version includes in-frame clones alone and lacks a portion of them. In the table there are about 2,100,000 clones, about 93% of which are singletons. CD45RO-negative cells were positively selected for CCR7, leaving out terminally differentiated effector memory CD45RA+ cells. The material sequenced was naive CD8+ T cells from PBMCs. The receptors originated from a young man in good health. Some clones in this sample may be carry-over from other donors' samples.

To note about this clone: The sample contains more than one DNA sequence encoding this CDR3. The chain recombines TRBV5-1 with TRBJ2-7; D uncertain. Deletions cut 0 bases from V and 3 bases from J, with 7 bases between. The length of the CDR3 is 13 residues. Germline V gene lookup returns CDR1 SGHRS and CDR2 YFSETQ. CDR3 nucleotides: TGCGCCAGCAGCTTGGGGTCCTACTACGAGCAGTACTTC. Its translation is CASSLGSYYEQYF.

The chain links TRBV2 to TRBJ2-5; 7 bases fit TRBD2. The CDR3 runs to 14 residues. Per germline, CDR1 SNHLY and CDR2 FYNNEI. V lost 3 bases to trimming and J lost 1 base; unmatched junction nucleotides: 2. Written as DNA, the CDR3 is TGTGCCAGCAGTGACAGCGGGATCCAAGAGACCCAGTACTTC. Encoded protein: CASSDSGIQETQYF.

This chain connects TRBV27 to TRBJ1-1, with TRBD1 as a possible D gene (5 bases). This CDR3 comprises 11 residues. Deletions cut 8 bases from V and 4 bases from J, with 8 bases between. CDR1 and CDR2 (germline): MNHEY, SMNVEV (reference sequence). The CDR3 sequence: CASLGPTEAFF. CDR3 DNA: TGTGCCAGCTTGGGGCCCACTGAAGCTTTCTTT.

The rearrangement links TRBV9 to TRBJ2-1; 9 bases map to TRBD1. The germline V gene encodes CDR1 SGDLS and CDR2 YYNGEE. Losses at the gene ends were 0 bases for V and 6 bases for J; bases not matched to a gene: 4. CDR3 length: 15 residues. The CDR3 is CASSVGDRAGNEQFF. The CDR3 coding sequence is TGTGCCAGCAGCGTAGGGGACAGGGCGGGCAATGAGCAGTTCTTC.

The rearrangement uses TRBV19 and TRBJ1-1, with D maybe TRBD1 (5 bases). V was trimmed by 6 bases and J by 5 bases, leaving 7 bases between them. Germline CDR1 is LNHDA and CDR2 is SQIVND (reference sequence). The CDR3 covers 11 residues. CDR3 DNA sequence: TGTGCCAGTAGGGGGGTGACTGAAGCTTTCTTT. It specifies CASRGVTEAFF.

This clone was counted a single time. Other DNA sequences in the same sample also yield this CDR3. This sequence joins TRBV7-9 and TRBJ1-2; 9 nucleotides match TRBD1. This CDR3 is 13 amino acids long. Germline-derived CDR1 and CDR2 are SEHNR and FQNEAQ (reference sequence). The V and J ends lost 1 base and 8 bases, in that order; junction bases with no gene match: 2. The CDR3 DNA reads as TGTGCCAGCAGCTTAGGGACAGGGGACGGCTACACCTTC. It is translated as CASSLGTGDGYTF.

V and J are TRBV11-2 and TRBJ2-2; 12 bases line up with TRBD2. The CDR3 length is 16 residues. Looked up from germline, CDR1 is SGHAT and CDR2 is FQNNGV. J lost 5 bases, V lost 4 bases, and 5 bases had no gene match. The CDR3 sequence: CASSSGLAGWTGELFF. Here the CDR3 DNA reads TGTGCCAGCAGCTCAGGACTAGCGGGGTGGACCGGGGAGCTGTTTTTT.

V and J are TRBV5-6 and TRBJ2-7; possibly TRBD2 for D (6 bases). The V and J ends lost 5 bases and 3 bases respectively, with 15 bases between them. Germline V gives CDR1 SGHDT, CDR2 YYEEEE. The CDR3 is 14 amino acids. CDR3 coding DNA: TGTGCCAGCAGGGGAGGTTCGGTAGGCTACGAGCAGTACTTC. It yields the protein CASRGGSVGYEQYF.

V gene TRBV30 combines with J gene TRBJ2-1; 7 bases agree with TRBD1. Germline V gene sequence: CDR1 GTSNPN, CDR2 SVGIG (reference sequence). The CDR3 is 14 amino acids. The J segment lost 6 bases and the V segment lost 3 bases, leaving 8 bases of the junction unmatched. CDR3 coding DNA: TGTGCCTGGAGCCCCGGGGCAGGGGGCAATGAGCAGTTCTTC. Protein sequence: CAWSPGAGGNEQFF.

The V and J genes are TRBV7-3 and TRBJ2-5; 12 positions match TRBD2. The CDR3 contains 16 residues. Unmatched junction bases numbered 4, after V lost 0 bases and J lost 5 bases. Germline V gene lookup returns CDR1 SGHTA and CDR2 FQGTGA. The CDR3 DNA sequence: TGTGCCAGCAGCTTAACGACTAGCGGGAGAAGGGAGACCCAGTACTTC. This codes for CASSLTTSGRRETQYF.

Worth noting for this clone: Germline and junction disagree at one end, which may indicate a read error. This rearrangement joins TRBV6-5 to TRBJ2-7, with D possibly TRBD1 on 6 matching bases. There are 15 residues in the CDR3. Per the germline V gene, CDR1 is MNHEY and CDR2 is SVGAGI. CDR3 sequence reads: CASSNSGQLNYEQYF. CDR3 DNA: TGTGCCAGCAGTAACTCAGGACAGTTAAACTACGAGCAGTACTTC.

V usage is TRBV14 and J usage is TRBJ2-5; D is ambiguous. Germline CDR1 SGHDN, CDR2 FVKESK. Trimming stripped 1 base from V and 4 bases from J, with 4 bases between. This CDR3 contains 12 residues. In DNA form, the CDR3 reads TGTGCCAGCAGCCAAGTTATAGAGACCCAGTACTTC. This encodes CASSQVIETQYF.

The rearrangement links TRBV27 to TRBJ1-4; 8 nucleotides match TRBD1. The germline V gene has CDR1 MNHEY and CDR2 SMNVEV (reference sequence). The V segment lost 6 bases and the J segment 5 bases; nucleotides outside the gene matches: 2. The CDR3 runs 13 residues. The CDR3 reads CASRTGGNEKLFF. DNA of the CDR3: TGTGCCAGCAGAACAGGGGGGAATGAAAAACTGTTTTTT.

This rearrangement joins TRBV9 to TRBJ2-7; D not resolved. The CDR3 is 13 residues long. V lost 0 bases to trimming and J lost 6 bases, with 10 bases between them. CDR1 and CDR2 from the germline V gene are SGDLS and YYNGEE. The DNA of the CDR3 is TGTGCCAGCAGCGTAGCGCAGAGTCCCGAGCAGTACTTC. Translated: CASSVAQSPEQYF.

The chain couples TRBV6-1 to TRBJ2-4; D might be TRBD1 (6 bases). The CDR3 is 14 amino acids. Per the germline V gene, CDR1 is MNHNS and CDR2 is SASEGT. V lost 4 bases and J 8 bases, leaving 15 bases between the germline ends. The CDR3: CASSVWDMRYIQYF. CDR3 nucleotides: TGTGCCAGCAGTGTGTGGGACATGCGATACATTCAGTACTTC.

The chain uses TRBV7-3 and TRBJ2-7; D may be TRBD1 or TRBD2 (5 bases each). The CDR3 consists of 14 residues. Trimming cost V 0 bases and J 5 bases, with 11 bases left between them. Germline V gives CDR1 SGHTA, CDR2 FQGTGA. The CDR3 sequence: CASSLTSWGNEQYF. CDR3 in DNA: TGTGCCAGCAGCTTAACGAGTTGGGGGAACGAGCAGTACTTC.

The V call is TRBV7-6, the J call TRBJ1-5, with D perhaps TRBD1 (5 bases). V gave up 4 bases and J gave up 7 bases, with 11 bases separating them. This CDR3 spans 13 amino acids. Germline V CDR1 and CDR2: SGHVS, FNYEAQ. The DNA of the CDR3 is TGTGCCAGCAGCTCGGGGGTAAACCAGCCCCAGCATTTT. It specifies CASSSGVNQPQHF. Filled out from reference TRBV7-6 and TRBJ1-5, the complete variable domain reads GAGVSQSPRYKVTKRGQDVALRCDPISGHVSLYWYRQALGQGPEFLTYFNYEAQQDKSGLPNDRFSAERPEGSISTLTIQRTEQRDSAMYRCASSSGVNQPQHFGDGTRLSIL.

Regarding this clone: Other DNA sequences in the same sample also yield this CDR3. This chain uses TRBV7-9 with TRBJ1-5; 9 bases line up with TRBD1. Looked up from germline, CDR1 is SEHNR and CDR2 is FQNEAQ (reference sequence). This CDR3 is 14 amino acids long. Trimming took 5 bases from V and 5 from J; bases not matched to a gene: 4. This chain's CDR3 is CASSPGQGYQPQHF. CDR3 DNA: TGTGCCAGCAGCCCGGGACAGGGATATCAGCCCCAGCATTTT.

This chain connects TRBV19 to TRBJ2-1; D might be TRBD2 (5 bases). CDR1 LNHDA and CDR2 SQIVND come from the germline V gene (reference sequence). The V end was cut by 7 bases, the J end by 5 bases, with 18 bases between. The CDR3 loop spans 15 amino acids. The CDR3 bases are TGTGCCAGTAAAGGAGTCGGGGTCTGGAACAATGAGCAGTTCTTC. Its protein product is CASKGVGVWNNEQFF.

The chain joins TRBV5-1 to TRBJ2-7; TRBD2 matches at 13 bases. This CDR3 region has 16 residues. Trimming removed 2 bases from V and 4 bases from J; junction bases left unmatched: 6. The germline V gene has CDR1 SGHRS and CDR2 YFSETQ. CDR3 protein: CASSFGLAGETYEQYF. The CDR3 coding sequence is TGCGCCAGCAGCTTCGGACTAGCGGGGGAAACTTACGAGCAGTACTTC. The full variable domain, its missing parts supplied by reference TRBV5-1 and TRBJ2-7, is KAGVTQTPRYLIKTRGQQVTLSCSPISGHRSVSWYQQTPGQGLQFLFEYFSETQRNKGNFPGRFSGRQFSNSRSEMNVSTLELGDSALYLCASSFGLAGETYEQYFGPGTRLTVT.

V is TRBV4-3 and J is TRBJ1-5; D ambiguous. The CDR3 has 15 residues. From germline, CDR1 is LGHNA and CDR2 YSLEER. V was pared by 2 bases and J by 5 bases, with 13 bases between. The CDR3: CASSQLKHGDQPQHF. The CDR3 nucleotides read TGCGCCAGCAGCCAACTAAAACATGGAGATCAGCCCCAGCATTTT.

This chain uses TRBV27 with TRBJ1-1, with D perhaps TRBD1 (5 bases). This CDR3 is 14 amino acids long. Germline CDR1 is MNHEY and CDR2 is SMNVEV (reference sequence). Trimming took 7 bases from V and 4 from J, leaving 16 bases between them. CDR3 residues: CASIRDPRTTEAFF. The CDR3 coding sequence is TGTGCCAGCATCCGGGACCCGCGTACCACTGAAGCTTTCTTT.

Regarding this clone: The junction does not match germline at one end; this may be a read error. The chain couples TRBV5-1 to TRBJ2-7; no clear D. The CDR3 sequence is 15 residues long. Looked up from germline, CDR1 is SGHRS and CDR2 is YFSETQ. The CDR3: CASSLAAEKYYKQYF. The CDR3, as DNA: TGCGCCAGCAGCTTGGCCGCTGAAAAGTACTACAAGCAGTACTTC. Looking up the rest from reference TRBV5-1 and TRBJ2-7 gives the full variable domain: KAGVTQTPRYLIKTRGQQVTLSCSPISGHRSVSWYQQTPGQGLQFLFEYFSETQRNKGNFPGRFSGRQFSNSRSEMNVSTLELGDSALYLCASSLAAEKYYKQYFGPGTRLTVT.

This chain uses TRBV10-2 with TRBJ2-3, with D unresolved. Trimming stripped 6 bases from V and 0 bases from J, with 4 bases between. CDR3 length: 12 amino acids. CDR1 and CDR2 (germline): WSHSY, SAAADI. The DNA for the CDR3 is TGCGCCAGCAGATGGAGCACAGATACGCAGTATTTT. Its protein product is CASRWSTDTQYF.

CDR3 sequence reads: CASSLGRGTNTEAFF. The CDR3 DNA sequence: TGCGCCAGCAGCTTGGGAAGGGGCACGAACACTGAAGCTTTCTTT. This chain joins TRBV5-1 and TRBJ1-1; TRBD1 is a possible D gene (5 bases). The CDR3 runs 15 residues. The germline V and J ends were trimmed by 0 bases and 1 base, with 10 bases remaining between them. Looked up from germline, CDR1 is SGHRS and CDR2 is YFSETQ.

V and J are TRBV9 and TRBJ2-1; D is unresolved. Between the trimmed V and J ends, which lost 0 bases and 2 bases, there was a span of 9 bases. The CDR3 extends over 15 amino acids. Germline V gene sequence: CDR1 SGDLS, CDR2 YYNGEE. CDR3 in DNA: TGTGCCAGCAGCGTAGGGAGTACGGCCTACAATGAGCAGTTCTTC. Its translation: CASSVGSTAYNEQFF.

Remarks on this clone: Other DNA variants within this sample encode the same CDR3. CDR3 region: CASSLAPYEQYF. Written as DNA, the CDR3 is TGTGCCAGCAGTTTAGCACCCTACGAGCAGTACTTC. The genes are TRBV28 and TRBJ2-7; D gene unclear. Germline assignment: CDR1 MDHEN and CDR2 SYDVKM. This CDR3 has 12 residues. The V and J ends lost 2 bases and 2 bases respectively, with 4 bases between them.

This clone has a single count. The chain has TRBV7-2 and TRBJ2-2, with 8 nucleotides matching TRBD1. Germline CDR1 SGHTA, CDR2 FQGNSA. The CDR3 has 18 residues. V trimming: 5 bases; J trimming: 2 bases; junction bases outside the gene matches: 13. The CDR3 region has the DNA TGTGCCAGCAGCACCCATCCCCCCAGGGGGCGCAACACCGGGGAGCTGTTTTTT. This encodes CASSTHPPRGRNTGELFF. Drawing the rest from reference TRBV7-2 and TRBJ2-2, the complete variable domain is GAGVSQSPSNKVTEKGKDVELRCDPISGHTALYWYRQSLGQGLEFLIYFQGNSAPDKSGLPSDRFSAERTGGSVSTLTIQRTQQEDSAVYLCASSTHPPRGRNTGELFFGEGSRLTVL.

The chain recombines TRBV7-6 with TRBJ2-7, with a weak D call TRBD1 (6 bases). The CDR3 is made up of 17 amino acids. V shed 3 bases and J shed 0 bases, with 18 bases lying between them. Germline CDR1 SGHVS, CDR2 FNYEAQ. CDR3 in amino acids: CASSFFSGTPSSYEQYF. Here the CDR3 DNA reads TGTGCCAGCAGCTTTTTCTCCGGGACACCTAGCTCCTACGAGCAGTACTTC.

The rearrangement joins TRBV9 to TRBJ1-4, with a weak D call TRBD1 (5 bases). Germline-derived CDR1 and CDR2 are SGDLS and YYNGEE. This CDR3 is 15 amino acids long. With 7 bases removed from V and 3 bases from J, the gap between germline ends came to 16 bases. CDR3 sequence: CASGLRPGPNEKLFF. The CDR3 DNA reads TGTGCCAGCGGCCTTCGCCCAGGGCCTAATGAAAAACTGTTTTTT.

This chain connects TRBV5-1 to TRBJ1-2; 8 nucleotides agree with TRBD1. Trimming took 3 bases from V and 6 from J; bases not matched to a gene: 4. Germline CDR1 and CDR2: SGHRS and YFSETQ. This CDR3 has 13 amino acids. The CDR3 loop is CASSWTGSDGYTF. DNA for the CDR3: TGCGCCAGCAGCTGGACAGGGTCGGATGGCTACACCTTC.

The V call is TRBV27, the J call TRBJ1-1; D gene uncertain. With 7 bases removed from V and 10 bases from J, the gap between germline ends came to 16 bases. This CDR3 is 12 amino acids long. Germline V gene lookup returns CDR1 MNHEY and CDR2 SMNVEV (reference sequence). CDR3 bases: TGTGCCAGCAAAAAATCGGGGTTCGGAGCTTTCTTT. This encodes CASKKSGFGAFF.